This T cell receptor (beta chain) was observed in a study of neurological immune-mediated disorders. General study findings and limits: Patients with HTLV-1-associated myelopathy had the highest level of TCR clonal expansion, whereas patients with multiple sclerosis had the lowest level, falling beneath the level found in healthy controls.

This clonotype came up many times. What it binds is unknown. Time point indicated: longitudinal time-point 3. The unsorted libraries originated from 2 million PBMCs that had been stored at -80 C. Via MiXCR, TCRdb re-called the 5' RACE reads, giving one row per CDR3 protein. Here the sample spans 43,000 or so distinct CDR3 sequences, less than 15% being singletons. The V gene end was trimmed by 8 bases and the J gene end by 2 bases; junction bases not matched to a gene: 3. CDR3 length equals 13 residues. Germline values: CDR1 ENHRY, CDR2 SYGVKD. The source of this sequence is a man in his thirties or forties in good health. Material: PBMCs. V is TRBV10-3 and J is TRBJ2-3; 8 bases agree with TRBD2. CDR3 in DNA: TGTGCCATCTCTAGCGGGCACACAGATACGCAGTATTTT. Residues: CAISSGHTDTQYF.